This T cell receptor (beta chain) was obtained from a study of memory CD4+ T cells and cytomegalovirus serostatus. Single viable CD3+CD4+CD8-CD45RO+ cells were sorted as the memory CD4+ T cells. Here immunoSEQ multiplex PCR was the method, and the copy in TCRdb shows in-frame clones only, minus some. The top ten hold 0.85% to 1.2% of the sample, which has approximately 27,000 clones, roughly three quarters seen once. The CDR3 totals 14 residues. Trimming cost V 5 bases and J 1 base; bases outside gene matches: 2. Germline V gene lookup returns CDR1 MRHNA and CDR2 SNTAGT. As concerns this clone: Antigen: not known.

Study-wide results and limits: Of 150 to 200 reported CMV TCRbeta sequences, around 63 were found in memory CD4+ repertoires.

The V and J genes are TRBV6-4 and TRBJ2-3; the match to TRBD2 covers 8 bases. This TCR was recovered from an adult in good health and CMV-seronegative. The sample was memory CD4+ T cells from blood. Here the CDR3 reads CASSYSGGTDTQYF. The CDR3, as DNA: TGTGCCAGCAGTTATAGCGGGGGCACAGATACGCAGTATTTT.